Presented here are 3 T cell receptor beta chains from one specimen sequenced in a study of cytomegalovirus exposure and HLA in healthy donors. Primers included in the PCR were 60 Vbeta and 13 Jbeta primers. This table comes from immunoSEQ multiplex PCR, and its TCRdb copy is limited to in-frame clones, with some not included. The sample yields 150,000 to 200,000 clones, 70% seen once. The sequencing input was PBMCs. The origin of the receptors is a man between 18 and 29 years old in good health and CMV-seropositive.

This chain connects TRBV7-9 to TRBJ1-4; a possible D gene is TRBD1 (6 bases). CDR3 length: 16 amino acids. Looked up from germline, CDR1 is SEHNR and CDR2 is FQNEAQ (reference sequence). V was trimmed by 4 bases and J by 5 bases, leaving 17 bases between them. CDR3 region: CASSSGNKGVNEKLFF. The CDR3 DNA is TGTGCCAGCAGCTCGGGAAACAAGGGGGTCAATGAAAAACTGTTTTTT.

This chain connects TRBV6-4 to TRBJ1-2; D might be TRBD1 (5 bases). CDR1 is MRHNA, CDR2 SNTAGT, per germline. Trimming took off 7 bases at V and 4 bases at J, with 16 bases between the two ends. The CDR3 runs to 14 residues. CDR3 in DNA: TGTGCCAGCAATATGGACGGAGGGGCCTATGGCTACACCTTC. It codes for CASNMDGGAYGYTF.

The chain employs TRBV10-1 and TRBJ1-1; TRBD1 aligns across 9 bases. The V gene end was trimmed by 3 bases and the J gene end by 1 base; junction bases not matched to a gene: 12. Germline CDR1 is WNHNN and CDR2 is SYGVQD (reference sequence). This CDR3 has 18 residues. The CDR3 here is CASSDLQTGGAPNTEAFF. In DNA, the CDR3 is TGCGCCAGCAGTGATTTACAAACAGGGGGCGCCCCGAACACTGAAGCTTTCTTT.